This TCR beta chain was identified in a study of blood T cell repertoires in COVID-19. V was pared by 6 bases and J by 1 base, with 9 bases between. CDR1 is SNHLY and CDR2 is FYNNEI in the germline V gene. CDR3 size: 14 residues. Libraries were prepared by immunoSEQ multiplex PCR; TCRdb keeps only in-frame clonotypes and omits some of them. The top ten hold about 6% of the sample, which has 300,000 to 350,000 clones, around 87% seen once. The source is a woman aged 45-65 years with COVID-19, enrolled during active disease. The chain recombines TRBV2 with TRBJ2-2; weak D call: TRBD1 (5 bases). The sequenced material came from peripheral blood. The CDR3 loop reads CASSTDRNTGELFF. CDR3 nucleotides: TGTGCCAGCAGCACCGACAGGAACACCGGGGAGCTGTTTTTT. The full variable domain, its missing parts supplied by reference TRBV2 and TRBJ2-2, is EPEVTQTPSHQVTQMGQEVILRCVPISNHLYFYWYRQILGQKVEFLVSFYNNEISEKSEIFDDQFSVERPDGSNFTLKIRSTKLEDSAMYFCASSTDRNTGELFFGEGSRLTVL.